This entry is about one T cell receptor beta chain. Its cognate antigen is unknown. Time point meaning: week 5, during vaccination. With topical imiquimod, each dose of the vaccine consisted of 300 ug of mutant IDH1 20-mer peptide. In every donor, the tumor was a new WHO grade 3 or 4 IDH1-mutant, ATRX-lost astrocytoma. Libraries were prepared by immunoSEQ multiplex PCR; TCRdb keeps only in-frame clonotypes and omits some of them. Here the sample spans roughly 40,000 clones, approximately 89% being singletons. The source of the sample is a study of a mutant IDH1 vaccine in newly diagnosed glioma. In the study overall: Most patients had radiochemotherapy with temozolomide before enrollment; others had one alone.

V lost 0 bases and J 2 bases, leaving 4 bases between the germline ends. Germline V gene lookup returns CDR1 LGHNA and CDR2 YSLEER. The CDR3 spans 13 residues. The V gene is TRBV4-3, the J gene TRBJ1-2; D ambiguous. This TCR was recovered from a man aged 45-60 years with glioma. Specimen: PBMCs, collected from a glioma patient whose treatment included an IDH1 peptide vaccine. CDR3 in DNA: TGCGCCAGCAGCCAAGATGGGAACTATGGCTACACCTTC. Translation gives CASSQDGNYGYTF.